The source of this T cell receptor (beta chain) is a study of OX40 agonist ivuxolimab in advanced cancers. Overall study: Prior checkpoint blockade (anti-PD-1, anti-PD-L1 or anti-CTLA-4) was permitted; around 39% had it. General observations from the study: Antigen specificity of clonally expanded peripheral T cells was not established. In a subset of nonresponders, normalized T-cell clonal expansion was also low.

The protocol was immunoSEQ multiplex PCR, while the TCRdb copy is restricted to in-frame clones and leaves out a portion. The profile shows some 100,000 clones, approximately 90% of them singletons. The trim removed 3 bases at V and 5 bases at J, leaving 8 bases unmatched. The CDR3 covers 15 residues. The germline CDR1 and CDR2 sequences are SGHKS and YYEKEE (reference sequence). This clone has only a few counts. The antigen is not known. The sequence was obtained from an adult with an advanced solid tumor such as melanoma, head and neck, liver or kidney cancer. The source material was CD4+ or CD8+ T cells sorted from blood, sampled in a trial of the OX40 agonist ivuxolimab. The genes are TRBV5-5 and TRBJ2-7; 10 bases agree with TRBD2. The CDR3 DNA reads TGTGCCAGCAGCTGGCAACTAGCGGGGCCCAACGAGCAGTACTTC. Translated: CASSWQLAGPNEQYF.